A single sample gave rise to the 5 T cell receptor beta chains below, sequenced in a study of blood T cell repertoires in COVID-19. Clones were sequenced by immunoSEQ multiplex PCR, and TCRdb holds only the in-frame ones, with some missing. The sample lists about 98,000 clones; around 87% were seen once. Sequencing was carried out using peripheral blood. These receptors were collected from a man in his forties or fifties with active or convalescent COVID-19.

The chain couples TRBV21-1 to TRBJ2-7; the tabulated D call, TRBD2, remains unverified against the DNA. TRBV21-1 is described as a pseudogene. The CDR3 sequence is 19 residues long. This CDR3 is CASSKEWDCSLLSSYEQYV. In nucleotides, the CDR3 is TGTGCCAGCAGCAAAGAGTGGGACTGCTCGTTGTTGAGCTCCTACGAGCAGTACGTC.

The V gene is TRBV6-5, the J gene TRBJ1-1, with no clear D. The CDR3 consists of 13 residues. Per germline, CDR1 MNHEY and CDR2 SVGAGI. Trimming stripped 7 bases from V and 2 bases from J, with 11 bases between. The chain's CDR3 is CASTLSPNTEAFF. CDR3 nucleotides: TGTGCCAGCACCCTTTCTCCTAACACTGAAGCTTTCTTT.

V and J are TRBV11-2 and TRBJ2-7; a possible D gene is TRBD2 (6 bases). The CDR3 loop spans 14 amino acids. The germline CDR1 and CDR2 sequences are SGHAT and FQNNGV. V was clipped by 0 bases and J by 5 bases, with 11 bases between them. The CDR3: CASSLDRWEDEQYV. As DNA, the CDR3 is TGTGCCAGCAGCTTAGATAGGTGGGAGGACGAGCAGTACGTC.

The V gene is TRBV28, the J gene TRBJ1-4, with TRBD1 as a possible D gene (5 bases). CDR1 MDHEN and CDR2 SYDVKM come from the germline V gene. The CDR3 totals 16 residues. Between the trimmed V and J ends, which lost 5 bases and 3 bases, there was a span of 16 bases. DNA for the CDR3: TGTGCCAGCAGTCGAACCCAGACAGATGCTAATGAAAAACTGTTTTTT. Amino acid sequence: CASSRTQTDANEKLFF.

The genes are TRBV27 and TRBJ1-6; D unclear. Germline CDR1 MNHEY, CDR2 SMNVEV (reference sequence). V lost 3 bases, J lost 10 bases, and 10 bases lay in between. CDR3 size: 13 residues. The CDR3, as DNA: TGTGCCAGCAGTTTCCAGGTTGGATCACCCCTCCACTTT. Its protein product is CASSFQVGSPLHF.